In its sample, the clone carrying this T cell receptor (beta chain) was seen many times. The sample comes from a study of T cells in Graves' hyperthyroidism and ophthalmopathy. A patient was excluded if there was uncontrolled infection, other autoimmune disease, pregnancy or lactation. Orbital computed tomography and thyroid ultrasound, together with serum TRAb and thyroxine and clinical symptoms, were used for diagnoses. The CDR3 is 16 residues long. The V and J ends lost 5 bases and 9 bases respectively, with 24 bases between them. Germline loops: CDR1 SGHTA, CDR2 FQGNSA. TCR beta CDR3 regions were amplified from RNA. The TCR CDR3 first-round RT-PCR relied on the HTBI primer set. TCRdb re-called the multiplex PCR reads with MiXCR, one entry per CDR3 protein. The repertoire has 400,000 to 600,000 distinct CDR3 sequences, 15% to 20% of them found once; the top ten carry 25% to 30%.

The sequenced material came from blood. The chain combines TRBV7-2 with TRBJ2-3; perhaps TRBD1 as D (8 bases). This receptor was taken from a woman aged 25 to 39 with Graves' ophthalmopathy. In nucleotides, the CDR3 is TGTGCCAGCAGCACCCCAGGGGGCGCCGTGCGGGGGACGCAGTATTTT. Translation gives CASSTPGGAVRGTQYF.